One and the same sample provided the 2 T cell receptor beta chains below, sequenced in a study of T cell responses to AZD1222 COVID-19 vaccine. Profiling relied on immunoSEQ multiplex PCR, and the TCRdb table lists in-frame clones only, not all of them. The sample shows 130,000 to 150,000 clones, just over 90% of them seen only once. Sequencing was performed on peripheral blood, taken on day 0 of MenACWY control vaccination. The source of these receptors is an adult in good health.

J is TRBJ1-4 and V is TRBV9; 7 bases align to TRBD1. The CDR3 has 15 residues. With V trimmed by 3 bases and J by 7 bases, 9 bases remained unmatched. The germline V gene encodes CDR1 SGDLS and CDR2 YYNGEE. The CDR3 protein is CASSARGTVGEKLFF. The CDR3 DNA reads TGTGCCAGCAGCGCCAGGGGGACAGTGGGTGAAAAACTGTTTTTT.

The V and J genes are TRBV6-1 and TRBJ2-5; 8 nucleotides align to TRBD2. This CDR3 spans 14 amino acids. Trimming took 2 bases from V and 4 from J; bases not matched to a gene: 3. Germline V lookup: CDR1 MNHNS, CDR2 SASEGT. The CDR3 DNA reads as TGTGCCAGCAGTGAATCGGGGGGGCGAGAGACCCAGTACTTC. It is translated as CASSESGGRETQYF.